The T cell receptor beta chain described here comes from a study of blood T cell repertoires in COVID-19. Study summary: The United States, Italy and Spain supplied acute and convalescent COVID-19 samples. From T cells, B-cell-depleted T cells, or PBMCs came the material, which was cDNA or gDNA.

Only in-frame clones appear in the TCRdb table, and some are missing; sequencing was by immunoSEQ multiplex PCR. This sample has tens of thousands of clones, with roughly 80% found just once. This CDR3 is built from 16 residues. The V gene end was trimmed by 0 bases and the J gene end by 6 bases; junction bases not matched to a gene: 7. Per germline, CDR1 MGHRA and CDR2 YSYEKL. The receptor was derived from a man older than 75 with acute or convalescent COVID-19. Specimen: peripheral blood. This sequence joins TRBV4-1 and TRBJ2-5; 10 bases fit TRBD2. The CDR3 region is CASSQDTSGGAKTQYF. CDR3 nucleotide sequence: TGCGCCAGCAGCCAAGATACGAGCGGGGGGGCGAAGACCCAGTACTTC.